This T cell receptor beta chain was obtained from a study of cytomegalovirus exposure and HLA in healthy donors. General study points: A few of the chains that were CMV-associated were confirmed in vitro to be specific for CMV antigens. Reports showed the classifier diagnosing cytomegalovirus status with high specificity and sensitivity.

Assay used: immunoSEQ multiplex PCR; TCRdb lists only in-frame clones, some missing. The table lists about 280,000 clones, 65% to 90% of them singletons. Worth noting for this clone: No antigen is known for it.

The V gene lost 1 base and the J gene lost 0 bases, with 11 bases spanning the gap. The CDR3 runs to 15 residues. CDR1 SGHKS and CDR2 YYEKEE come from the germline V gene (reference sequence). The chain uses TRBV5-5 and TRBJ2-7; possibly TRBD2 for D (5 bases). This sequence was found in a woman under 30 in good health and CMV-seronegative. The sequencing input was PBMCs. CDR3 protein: CASSLSVGSSYEQYF. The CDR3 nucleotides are TGTGCCAGCAGCTTGAGTGTGGGGAGCTCCTACGAGCAGTACTTC.